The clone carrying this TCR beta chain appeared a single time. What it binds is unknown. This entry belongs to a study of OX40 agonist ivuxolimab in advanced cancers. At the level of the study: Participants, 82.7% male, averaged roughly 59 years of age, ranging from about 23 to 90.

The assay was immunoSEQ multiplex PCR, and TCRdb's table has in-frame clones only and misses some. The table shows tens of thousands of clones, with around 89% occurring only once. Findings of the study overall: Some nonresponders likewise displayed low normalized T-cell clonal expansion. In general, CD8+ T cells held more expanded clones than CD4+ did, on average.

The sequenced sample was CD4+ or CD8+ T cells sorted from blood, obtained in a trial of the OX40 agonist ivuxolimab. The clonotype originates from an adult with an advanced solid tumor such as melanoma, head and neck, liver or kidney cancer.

CDR3 nucleotides: TGTGCCAGCACCACCTTAATCAGGGGCTACGAGCAGTACTTC. This sequence encodes CASTTLIRGYEQYF. The chain uses TRBV28 and TRBJ2-7; a possible D gene is TRBD1 (6 bases). The V end was cut by 7 bases, the J end by 3 bases, with 16 bases between. The CDR3 sequence is 14 residues long. CDR1 and CDR2 from the germline V gene are MDHEN and SYDVKM.